This T cell receptor (beta chain) stems from a study of low-dose radiotherapy and immunotherapy resistance in tumors. Study context: Participants in Cohort 2 were given 1 Gy per fraction every two weeks, for 13 Gy over 26 weeks. Aspirin 300 mg was given orally each day for four cycles from cycle 1 day 1.

V lost 0 bases and J lost 2; bases outside the gene matches: 7. Germline loops: CDR1 MNHEY, CDR2 SVGEGT. The CDR3 extends over 17 amino acids. This clonotype came up many times. Primers targeting TRAV and TRBV primed first-strand cDNA, covering alpha and beta chains. Amplification, which lasted 20 to 25 PCR cycles, used a constant-region primer and V-primer adapter to amplify TCRs. TCRdb analysed the reads with MiXCR anew, one entry per CDR3 protein. This repertoire shows roughly 95,000 distinct CDR3 sequences, roughly 20% found once; its top ten account for roughly 13%. Indicated time point: after trial treatment. Treatment: LDRT plus nivolumab, ipilimumab, low-dose cyclophosphamide and aspirin (RACIN trial). Donors were administered nivolumab, ipilimumab, aspirin and low-dose cyclophosphamide, together with low-dose radiotherapy. Tumors of eligible patients were advanced, solid and lacking tumor-infiltrating lymphocytes.

The starting material was PBMCs, obtained after low-dose radiotherapy plus immunotherapy. The rearrangement links TRBV6-2 or TRBV6-3 to TRBJ1-3; the match to TRBD1 covers 7 bases. The source is a female donor with ovarian cancer. The DNA for the CDR3 is TGTGCCAGCAGTTACTCCGACAGGGACCCCACTGGAAACACCATATATTTT. Protein product: CASSYSDRDPTGNTIYF.